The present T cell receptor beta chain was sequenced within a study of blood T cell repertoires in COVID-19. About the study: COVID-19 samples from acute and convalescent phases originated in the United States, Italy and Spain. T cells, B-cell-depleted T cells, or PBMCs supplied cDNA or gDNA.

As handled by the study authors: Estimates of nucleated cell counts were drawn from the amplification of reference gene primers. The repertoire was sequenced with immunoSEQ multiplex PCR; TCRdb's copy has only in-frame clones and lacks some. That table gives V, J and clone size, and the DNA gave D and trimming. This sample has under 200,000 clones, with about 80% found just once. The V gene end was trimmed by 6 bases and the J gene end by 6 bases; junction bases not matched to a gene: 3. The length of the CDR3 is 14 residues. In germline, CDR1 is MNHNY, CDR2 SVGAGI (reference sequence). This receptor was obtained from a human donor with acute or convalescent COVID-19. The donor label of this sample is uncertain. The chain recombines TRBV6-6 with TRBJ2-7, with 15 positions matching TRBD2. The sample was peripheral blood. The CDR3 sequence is CASSPGLAGGEQYF. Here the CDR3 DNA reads TGTGCCAGCAGCCCGGGACTAGCGGGGGGCGAGCAGTACTTC.